This passage covers 15 T cell receptor beta chains from one sample sequenced in a study of cytomegalovirus exposure and HLA in healthy donors. Measured with immunoSEQ multiplex PCR; TCRdb has only the in-frame clones, and not every one. The data show 120,000 or so clones, 88% seen once. Sequences were obtained from PBMCs. Source of these receptors: a man under 40 in good health and CMV-seronegative.

The chain links TRBV10-3 to TRBJ2-1; 15 nucleotides align to TRBD2. Trimming at V came to 8 bases and at J to 7 bases, leaving 6 bases not matched to a gene. The CDR3 sequence is 15 residues long. Germline loops: CDR1 ENHRY, CDR2 SYGVKD. The CDR3 nucleotides read TGTGCCATCGGATGGACTAGCGGGAGGGTAAATGAGCAGTTCTTC. This translates into CAIGWTSGRVNEQFF.

This rearrangement joins TRBV29-1 to TRBJ1-3, with D unclear. The V end lost 2 bases, the J end lost 4 bases, and 9 bases lay between the germline ends. CDR1 SQVTM and CDR2 ANQGSEA come from the germline V gene. The CDR3 is 13 amino acids. The CDR3 DNA reads as TGCAGCGTTGAACGAGGGTCCGGAAACACCATATATTTT. Protein sequence: CSVERGSGNTIYF.

This chain connects TRBV28 to TRBJ2-2; the D gene is possibly TRBD1 (6 bases). The ends were cut back, 3 bases at V and 3 bases at J, with 17 bases in the middle. Germline V gene sequence: CDR1 MDHEN, CDR2 SYDVKM. The CDR3 spans 17 residues. In nucleotides, the CDR3 is TGTGCCAGCAGTTTTAATGAGCGACAGGTGTACACCGGGGAGCTGTTTTTT. Its protein is CASSFNERQVYTGELFF.

This chain uses TRBV27 with TRBJ1-2; D possibly corresponds to TRBD1 (6 bases). The ends were cut back, 4 bases at V and 2 bases at J, with 14 bases in the middle. CDR1 is MNHEY, CDR2 SMNVEV, per germline (reference sequence). The CDR3 length is 15 residues. The CDR3 DNA sequence: TGTGCCAGCAGTTCACCGGGCACAGGGAACTATGGCTACACCTTC. It codes for CASSSPGTGNYGYTF.

This rearrangement joins TRBV5-6 to TRBJ2-7; 9 bases line up with TRBD1. The CDR3 loop spans 16 amino acids. Germline V gene lookup returns CDR1 SGHDT and CDR2 YYEEEE. V trimming: 3 bases; J trimming: 8 bases; junction bases outside the gene matches: 15. The CDR3 region has the DNA TGTGCCAGCAGCTCCGAACGGACAGGGGCCTCCCTCAAGCAGTACTTC. Protein: CASSSERTGASLKQYF. The full variable domain, with the rest looked up from reference TRBV5-6 and TRBJ2-7, is DAGVTQSPTHLIKTRGQQVTLRCSPKSGHDTVSWYQQALGQGPQFIFQYYEEEERQRGNFPDRFSGHQFPNYSSELNVNALLLGDSALYLCASSSERTGASLKQYFGPGTRLTVT.

This clone has more than one count but fewer than ten. The gene calls are TRBV6-1 and TRBJ2-7, with 11 bases matching TRBD1. The CDR3 runs to 15 residues. Losses at the gene ends were 6 bases for V and 6 bases for J; bases not matched to a gene: 10. The germline V gene encodes CDR1 MNHNS and CDR2 SASEGT. Here the CDR3 DNA reads TGTGCCAGCAGGGAGGACAGGGGGCGTAGTGGCGAGCAGTACTTC. It translates to CASREDRGRSGEQYF.

This chain links TRBV4-2 with TRBJ1-2; D is unclear. Germline V gives CDR1 LGHNA, CDR2 YNFKEQ. V was shortened by 4 bases and J by 2 bases, with 17 bases between the two germline ends. CDR3 length: 16 amino acids. The CDR3 is CASSPRGRVTNYGYTF. In DNA form, the CDR3 reads TGTGCCAGCAGCCCCCGTGGGAGGGTGACGAACTATGGCTACACCTTC.

The chain carries TRBV6-5 and TRBJ1-5; no clear D gene. Germline CDR1 and CDR2: MNHEY and SVGAGI. The CDR3 has 13 residues. V lost 0 bases and J lost 4, with 4 bases in between. CDR3: CASSYSSNQPQHF. The CDR3 region has the DNA TGTGCCAGCAGTTACTCGAGTAATCAGCCCCAGCATTTT.

J is TRBJ1-3 and V is TRBV6-1; D is ambiguous. There are 16 residues in the CDR3. V was trimmed by 0 bases and J by 4 bases, leaving 13 bases between them. Per the germline V gene, CDR1 is MNHNS and CDR2 is SASEGT. The CDR3 DNA reads as TGTGCCAGCAGTGAAGCAGCAGGTACGCGAGGAAACACCATATATTTT. Amino acids: CASSEAAGTRGNTIYF.

V usage is TRBV5-1 and J usage is TRBJ2-1; 10 bases agree with TRBD2. Trimming cost V 3 bases and J 2 bases; bases outside gene matches: 8. The CDR3 has 17 residues. Looked up from germline, CDR1 is SGHRS and CDR2 is YFSETQ. The CDR3 is CASSYPLLAGAYNEQFF. The CDR3 region has the DNA TGCGCCAGCAGCTACCCCCTCCTAGCGGGAGCCTACAATGAGCAGTTCTTC.

The V and J genes are TRBV7-9 and TRBJ2-3, with a tentative D call TRBD1 (6 bases). Trimming took off 3 bases at V and 3 bases at J, with 13 bases between the two ends. This CDR3 contains 15 residues. Germline lookup yields CDR1 SEHNR and CDR2 FQNEAQ (reference sequence). DNA of the CDR3: TGTGCCAGCAGCTTGAGCCCCGGACAGACAGATACGCAGTATTTT. Amino acid sequence: CASSLSPGQTDTQYF.

The gene calls are TRBV7-2 and TRBJ2-3, with D perhaps TRBD1 (5 bases). The CDR3 has 15 amino acids. The germline V gene has CDR1 SGHTA and CDR2 FQGNSA. Trimming took 1 base from V and 4 from J, leaving 12 bases between them. This CDR3 reads CASSLDGPRADTQYF. DNA for the CDR3: TGTGCCAGCAGCTTAGACGGGCCCAGGGCAGATACGCAGTATTTT.

The rearrangement uses TRBV9 and TRBJ2-5, with 9 bases aligning to TRBD2. The germline CDR1 and CDR2 sequences are SGDLS and YYNGEE. The J segment lost 5 bases and the V segment lost 0 bases, leaving 5 bases of the junction unmatched. The CDR3 loop spans 15 amino acids. The CDR3: CASSVAGSGSETQYF. CDR3 nucleotide sequence: TGTGCCAGCAGCGTAGCTGGTAGCGGGAGTGAGACCCAGTACTTC.

This chain links TRBV5-1 with TRBJ2-7; D gene ambiguous. With 5 bases removed from V and 3 bases from J, the gap between germline ends came to 15 bases. CDR1 and CDR2 from the germline V gene are SGHRS and YFSETQ. This CDR3 is built from 14 residues. CDR3 DNA sequence: TGCGCCAGCAGAGGCGAGACACACCACTACGAGCAGTACTTC. Translation: CASRGETHHYEQYF.

In nucleotides, the CDR3 is TGCAGCGTTGAATCGGACAGGGGTTTTTTTCGGGACTATGGCTACACCTTC. This sequence encodes CSVESDRGFFRDYGYTF. The genes are TRBV29-1 and TRBJ1-2; 9 bases fit TRBD1. Germline CDR1 SQVTM, CDR2 ANQGSEA. This CDR3 region has 17 residues. V was pared by 2 bases and J by 3 bases, with 13 bases of the junction left unmatched.